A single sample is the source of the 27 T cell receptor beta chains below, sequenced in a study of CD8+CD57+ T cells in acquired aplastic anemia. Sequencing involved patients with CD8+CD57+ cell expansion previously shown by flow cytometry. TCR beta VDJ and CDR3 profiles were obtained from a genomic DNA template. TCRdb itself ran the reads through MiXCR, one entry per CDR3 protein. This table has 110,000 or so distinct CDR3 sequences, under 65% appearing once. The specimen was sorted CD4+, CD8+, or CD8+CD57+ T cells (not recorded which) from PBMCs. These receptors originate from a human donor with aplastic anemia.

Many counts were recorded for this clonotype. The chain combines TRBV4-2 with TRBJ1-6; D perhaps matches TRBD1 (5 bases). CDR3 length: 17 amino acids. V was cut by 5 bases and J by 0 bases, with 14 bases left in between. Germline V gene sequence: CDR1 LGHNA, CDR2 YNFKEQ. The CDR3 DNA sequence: TGTGCCAGCAGCAGGGGATCAGGGAGCTCCTATAATTCACCCCTCCACTTT. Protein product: CASSRGSGSSYNSPLHF.

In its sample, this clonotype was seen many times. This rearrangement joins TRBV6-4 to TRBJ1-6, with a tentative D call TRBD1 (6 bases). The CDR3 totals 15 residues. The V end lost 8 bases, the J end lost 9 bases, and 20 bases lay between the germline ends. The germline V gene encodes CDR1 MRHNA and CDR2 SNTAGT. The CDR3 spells CASRPGATLASPLHF. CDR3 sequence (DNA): TGTGCCAGCCGCCCGGGGGCAACACTGGCTTCACCCCTCCACTTT.

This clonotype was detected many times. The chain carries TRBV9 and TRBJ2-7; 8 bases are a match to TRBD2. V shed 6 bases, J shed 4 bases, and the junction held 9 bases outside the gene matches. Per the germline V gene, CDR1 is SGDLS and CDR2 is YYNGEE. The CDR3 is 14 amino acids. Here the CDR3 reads CASNGGGPKYEQYF. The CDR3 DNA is TGTGCCAGCAACGGGGGGGGACCGAAATACGAGCAGTACTTC.

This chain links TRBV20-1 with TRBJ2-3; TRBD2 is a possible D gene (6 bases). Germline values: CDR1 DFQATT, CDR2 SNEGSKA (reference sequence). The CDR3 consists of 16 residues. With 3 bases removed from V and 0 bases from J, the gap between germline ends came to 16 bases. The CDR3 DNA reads TGCAGTGCTAGGGGCCGGGACTGGGGAAGCACAGATACGCAGTATTTT. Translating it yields CSARGRDWGSTDTQYF.

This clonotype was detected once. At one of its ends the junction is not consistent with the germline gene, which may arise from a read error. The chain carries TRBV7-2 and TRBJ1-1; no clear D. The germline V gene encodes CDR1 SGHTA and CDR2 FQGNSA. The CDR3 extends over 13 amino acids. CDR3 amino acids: CASSLAVNTEALF. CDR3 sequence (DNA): TGTGCCAGCAGCTTAGCGGTTAACACTGAAGCTCTCTTT.

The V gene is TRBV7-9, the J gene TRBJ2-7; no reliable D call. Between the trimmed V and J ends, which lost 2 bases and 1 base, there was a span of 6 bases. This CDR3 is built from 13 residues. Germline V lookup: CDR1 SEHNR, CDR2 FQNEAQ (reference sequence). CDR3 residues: CASSLSPSYEQYF. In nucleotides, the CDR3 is TGTGCCAGCAGCTTATCTCCTTCCTACGAGCAGTACTTC.

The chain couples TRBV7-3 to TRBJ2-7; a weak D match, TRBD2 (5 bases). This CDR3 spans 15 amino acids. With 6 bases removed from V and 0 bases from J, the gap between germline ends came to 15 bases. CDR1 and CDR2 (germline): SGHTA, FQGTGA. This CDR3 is CASRFIARSSYEQYF. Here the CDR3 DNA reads TGTGCCAGCAGGTTTATAGCGAGAAGCTCCTACGAGCAGTACTTC.

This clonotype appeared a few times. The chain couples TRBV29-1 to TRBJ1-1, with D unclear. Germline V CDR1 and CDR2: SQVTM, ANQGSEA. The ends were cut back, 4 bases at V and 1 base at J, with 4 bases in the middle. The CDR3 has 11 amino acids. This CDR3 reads CSVVRNTEAFF. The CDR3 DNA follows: TGCAGCGTTGTACGGAACACTGAAGCTTTCTTT. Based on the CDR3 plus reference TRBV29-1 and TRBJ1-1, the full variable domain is SAVISQKPSRDICQRGTSLTIQCQVDSQVTMMFWYRQQPGQSLTLIATANQGSEATYESGFVIDKFPISRPNLTFSTLTVSNMSPEDSSIYLCSVVRNTEAFFGQGTRLTVV.

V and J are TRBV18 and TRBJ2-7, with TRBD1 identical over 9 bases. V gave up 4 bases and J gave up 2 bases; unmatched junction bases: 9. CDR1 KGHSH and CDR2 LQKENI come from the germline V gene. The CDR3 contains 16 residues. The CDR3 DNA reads TGTGCCAGCTCACTGACCGGGACAGGGAACGCCTACGAGCAGTACTTC. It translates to CASSLTGTGNAYEQYF.

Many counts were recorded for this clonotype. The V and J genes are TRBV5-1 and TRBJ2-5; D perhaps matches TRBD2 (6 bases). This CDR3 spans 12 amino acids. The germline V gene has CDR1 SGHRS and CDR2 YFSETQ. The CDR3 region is CALAPGVGTQYF. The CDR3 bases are TGCGCACTAGCCCCCGGGGTCGGTACCCAGTACTTC.

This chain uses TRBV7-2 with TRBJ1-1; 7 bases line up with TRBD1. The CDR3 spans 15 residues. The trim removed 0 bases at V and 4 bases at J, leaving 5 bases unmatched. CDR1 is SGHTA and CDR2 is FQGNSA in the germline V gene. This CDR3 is CASSLATGVGTEAFF. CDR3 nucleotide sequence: TGTGCCAGCAGCTTAGCCACAGGGGTCGGCACTGAAGCTTTCTTT.

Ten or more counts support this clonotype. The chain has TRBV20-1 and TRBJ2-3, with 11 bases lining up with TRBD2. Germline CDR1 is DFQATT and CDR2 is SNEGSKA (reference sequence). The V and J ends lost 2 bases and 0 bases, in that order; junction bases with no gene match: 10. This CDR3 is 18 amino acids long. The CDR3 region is CSARPLASGRLSTDTQYF. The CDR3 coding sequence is TGCAGTGCTAGACCACTTGCTAGCGGGAGGTTGAGCACAGATACGCAGTATTTT.

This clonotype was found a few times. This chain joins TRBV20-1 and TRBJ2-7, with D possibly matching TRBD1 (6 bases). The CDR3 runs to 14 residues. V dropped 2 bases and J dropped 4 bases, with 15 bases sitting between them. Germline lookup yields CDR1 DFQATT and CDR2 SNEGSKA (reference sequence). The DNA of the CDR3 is TGCAGTGCTAGACTTCCGGGACACCTTTACGAGCAGTACTTC. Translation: CSARLPGHLYEQYF.

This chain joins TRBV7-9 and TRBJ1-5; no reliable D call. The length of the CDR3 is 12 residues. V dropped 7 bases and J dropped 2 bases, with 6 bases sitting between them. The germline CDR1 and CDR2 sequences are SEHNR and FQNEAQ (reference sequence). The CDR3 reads CASNAGNQPQHF. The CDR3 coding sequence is TGTGCCAGCAACGCGGGCAATCAGCCCCAGCATTTT.

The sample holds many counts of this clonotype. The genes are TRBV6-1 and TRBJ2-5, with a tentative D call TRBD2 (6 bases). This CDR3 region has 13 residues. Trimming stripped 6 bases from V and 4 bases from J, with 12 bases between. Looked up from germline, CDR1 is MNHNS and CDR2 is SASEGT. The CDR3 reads CASRPGTVETQYF. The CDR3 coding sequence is TGTGCCAGCAGACCCGGGACTGTAGAGACCCAGTACTTC.

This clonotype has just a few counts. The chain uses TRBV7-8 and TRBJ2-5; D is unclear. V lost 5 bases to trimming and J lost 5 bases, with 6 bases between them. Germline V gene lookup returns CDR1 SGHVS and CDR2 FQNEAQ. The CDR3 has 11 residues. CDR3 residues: CASSQRETQYF. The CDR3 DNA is TGTGCCAGCAGCCAAAGGGAGACCCAGTACTTC.

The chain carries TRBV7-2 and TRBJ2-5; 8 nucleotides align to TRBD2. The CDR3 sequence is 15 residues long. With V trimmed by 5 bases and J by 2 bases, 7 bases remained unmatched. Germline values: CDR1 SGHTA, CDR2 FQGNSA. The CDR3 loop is CASSRQTSEQETQYF. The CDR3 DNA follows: TGTGCCAGCAGCCGACAGACTAGCGAGCAAGAGACCCAGTACTTC.

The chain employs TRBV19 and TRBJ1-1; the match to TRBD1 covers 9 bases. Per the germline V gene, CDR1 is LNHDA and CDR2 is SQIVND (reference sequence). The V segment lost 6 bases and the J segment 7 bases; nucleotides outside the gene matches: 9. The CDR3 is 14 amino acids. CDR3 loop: CASRLDRGNVEAFF. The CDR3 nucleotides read TGTGCCAGTAGACTCGACAGGGGGAATGTTGAAGCTTTCTTT.

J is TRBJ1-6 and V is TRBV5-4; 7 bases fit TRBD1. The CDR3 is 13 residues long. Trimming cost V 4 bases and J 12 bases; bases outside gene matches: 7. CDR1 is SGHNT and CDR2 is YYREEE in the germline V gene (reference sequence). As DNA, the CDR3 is TGTGCCAGCAGCCCCGGGACAGCCTTACCCCTCCACTTT. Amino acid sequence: CASSPGTALPLHF.

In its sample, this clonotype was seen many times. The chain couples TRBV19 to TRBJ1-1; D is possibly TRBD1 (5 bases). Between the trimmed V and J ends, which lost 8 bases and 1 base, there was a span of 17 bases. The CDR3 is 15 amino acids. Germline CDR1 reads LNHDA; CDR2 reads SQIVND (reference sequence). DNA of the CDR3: TGTGCCAGTCTTCAGTTTGGGGCAGGGAACACTGAAGCTTTCTTT. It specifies CASLQFGAGNTEAFF.

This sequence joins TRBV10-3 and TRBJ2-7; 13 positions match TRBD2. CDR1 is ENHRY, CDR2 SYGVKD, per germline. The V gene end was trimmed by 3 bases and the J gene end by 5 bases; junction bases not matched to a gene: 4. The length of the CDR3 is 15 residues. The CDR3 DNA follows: TGTGCCATCAGTGAATCGGGACTAGCGGGGCACGAGCAGTACTTC. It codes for CAISESGLAGHEQYF.

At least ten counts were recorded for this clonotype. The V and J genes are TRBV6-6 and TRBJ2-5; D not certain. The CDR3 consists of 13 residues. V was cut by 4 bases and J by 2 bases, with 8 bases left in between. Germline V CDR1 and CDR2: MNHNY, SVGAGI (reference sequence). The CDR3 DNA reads TGTGCCAGCAGTTCCAGATTACAAGAGACCCAGTACTTC. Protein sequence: CASSSRLQETQYF.

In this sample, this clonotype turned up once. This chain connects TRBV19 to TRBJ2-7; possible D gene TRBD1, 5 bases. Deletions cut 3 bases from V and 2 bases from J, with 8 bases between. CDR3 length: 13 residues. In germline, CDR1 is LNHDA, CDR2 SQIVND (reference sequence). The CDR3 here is CASSIGHTYEQYF. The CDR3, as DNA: TGTGCCAGTAGTATCGGACACACCTACGAGCAGTACTTC.

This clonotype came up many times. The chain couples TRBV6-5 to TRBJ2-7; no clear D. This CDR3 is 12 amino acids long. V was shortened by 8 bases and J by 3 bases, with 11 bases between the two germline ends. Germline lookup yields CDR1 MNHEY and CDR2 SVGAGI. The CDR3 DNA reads TGTGCCAGCGGATATTCGATCTACGAGCAGTACTTC. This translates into CASGYSIYEQYF.

The CDR3 is CATSDQSGVTDTQYF. The CDR3 DNA reads as TGTGCCACCAGTGACCAATCCGGGGTGACAGATACGCAGTATTTT. The V gene is TRBV24-1, the J gene TRBJ2-3, with D possibly matching TRBD2 (5 bases). CDR3 length equals 15 residues. Germline lookup yields CDR1 KGHDR and CDR2 SFDVKD. The V gene lost 4 bases and the J gene lost 3 bases, with 13 bases spanning the gap.

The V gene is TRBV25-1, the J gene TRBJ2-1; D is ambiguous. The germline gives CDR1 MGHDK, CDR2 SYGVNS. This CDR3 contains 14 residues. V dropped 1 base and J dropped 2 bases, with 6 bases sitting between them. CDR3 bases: TGTGCCAGCAGTGAATGGGCGCCCTACAATGAGCAGTTCTTC. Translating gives CASSEWAPYNEQFF. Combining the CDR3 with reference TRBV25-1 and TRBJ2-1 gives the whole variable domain EADIYQTPRYLVIGTGKKITLECSQTMGHDKMYWYQQDPGMELHLIHYSYGVNSTEKGDLSSESTVSRIRTEHFPLTLESARPSHTSQYLCASSEWAPYNEQFFGPGTRLTVL.

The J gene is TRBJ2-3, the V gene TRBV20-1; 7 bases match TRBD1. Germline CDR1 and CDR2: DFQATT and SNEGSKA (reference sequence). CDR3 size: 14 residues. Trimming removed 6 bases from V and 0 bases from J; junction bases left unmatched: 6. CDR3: CSASDRSSTDTQYF. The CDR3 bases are TGCAGTGCATCGGACAGGTCGAGCACAGATACGCAGTATTTT.